What follows are 16 T cell receptor beta chains derived from one specimen sequenced in a study of blood T cell repertoires in COVID-19. Generated by immunoSEQ multiplex PCR, the TCRdb table keeps only in-frame clones and is missing some. This sample has about 120,000 clones, with 85% to 90% found just once. Input material: peripheral blood. The receptors stem from a man older than 75 with acute or convalescent COVID-19.

The gene calls are TRBV7-9 and TRBJ1-1; D unclear. This CDR3 comprises 12 residues. V was trimmed by 3 bases and J by 8 bases, leaving 10 bases between them. The germline CDR1 and CDR2 sequences are SEHNR and FQNEAQ (reference sequence). The CDR3 region is CASSLPGREAFF. CDR3 DNA: TGTGCCAGCAGCTTGCCTGGCAGGGAAGCTTTCTTT. Based on the CDR3 plus reference TRBV7-9 and TRBJ1-1, the full variable domain is DTGVSQNPRHKITKRGQNVTFRCDPISEHNRLYWYRQTLGQGPEFLTYFQNEAQLEKSRLLSDRFSAERPKGSFSTLEIQRTEQGDSAMYLCASSLPGREAFFGQGTRLTVV.

This chain uses TRBV20-1 with TRBJ1-2, with D tentatively TRBD1 (6 bases). CDR3 length: 11 residues. CDR1 and CDR2 (germline): DFQATT, SNEGSKA (reference sequence). The V end lost 6 bases, the J end lost 8 bases, and 13 bases lay between the germline ends. The CDR3 region has the DNA TGCAGTGCATCAGGGGCTCAAGGCTACACCTTC. Amino acids: CSASGAQGYTF.

The rearrangement joins TRBV6-5 to TRBJ1-4; D is possibly TRBD1 (5 bases). Trimming removed 2 bases at V and 8 bases at J, with 18 bases between. This CDR3 is built from 16 residues. The germline V gene encodes CDR1 MNHEY and CDR2 SVGAGI. The CDR3, as DNA: TGTGCCAGCAGTTACGGTTCGCCGGGGGTGGGCGAAAAACTGTTTTTT. Protein: CASSYGSPGVGEKLFF.

This chain uses TRBV28 with TRBJ2-1; 11 bases map to TRBD2. The CDR3 runs to 15 residues. Germline-derived CDR1 and CDR2 are MDHEN and SYDVKM. The V and J ends lost 6 bases and 10 bases, in that order; junction bases with no gene match: 11. The CDR3 DNA is TGTGCCAGCAGCCTAGCGGGAGGCCCTCTTCGGGAGCAGTTCTTC. Translated, it gives CASSLAGGPLREQFF.

The chain is built from TRBV29-1 and TRBJ1-2, with a weak D call TRBD1 (5 bases). Trimming shortened V by 6 bases and J by 0 bases, and 14 bases separated the two germline ends. This CDR3 is 14 amino acids long. CDR1 is SQVTM and CDR2 is ANQGSEA in the germline V gene. The CDR3 loop reads CSVPGGGTNYGYTF. Written as DNA, the CDR3 is TGCAGCGTCCCTGGGGGGGGGACTAACTATGGCTACACCTTC.

The V and J genes are TRBV7-2 and TRBJ2-7; 10 bases are a match to TRBD1. Looked up from germline, CDR1 is SGHTA and CDR2 is FQGNSA. The J segment lost 4 bases and the V segment lost 4 bases, leaving 7 bases of the junction unmatched. This CDR3 has 15 amino acids. The DNA of the CDR3 is TGTGCCAGCAGCTCGGACAGGGGGGGAATGTACGAGCAGTACTTC. It is translated as CASSSDRGGMYEQYF.

The chain uses TRBV7-3 and TRBJ1-4, with D hard to call. Trimming left V 1 base short and J 8 bases short, with 8 bases between. The CDR3 length is 13 residues. The germline V gene has CDR1 SGHTA and CDR2 FQGTGA. CDR3 loop: CASSLSPGEKLFF. The CDR3 nucleotides read TGTGCCAGCAGCTTAAGTCCTGGCGAAAAACTGTTTTTT.

The chain recombines TRBV24-1 with TRBJ2-7; 10 nucleotides align to TRBD1. CDR1 is KGHDR, CDR2 SFDVKD, per germline. J gave up 6 bases and V 4 bases, and 2 bases lay outside the gene matches. This CDR3 has 13 amino acids. CDR3 residues: CATSEWTGGEQYF. CDR3 DNA: TGTGCCACCAGTGAGTGGACAGGGGGCGAGCAGTACTTC.

A single count supports this clone. Other DNA sequences in this specimen translate into the identical CDR3. The chain joins TRBV11-3 to TRBJ2-1; TRBD1 aligns across 8 bases. Germline CDR1 and CDR2: SGHNT and YENEEA. The CDR3 is 15 amino acids. Unmatched junction bases numbered 3, after V lost 1 base and J lost 4 bases. CDR3 DNA: TGTGCCAGCAGCTTAGGACAGGGGACATACAATGAGCAGTTCTTC. It yields the protein CASSLGQGTYNEQFF.

This chain uses TRBV24-1 with TRBJ2-1; 7 bases match TRBD2. V dropped 10 bases and J dropped 6; count of bases not matched to a gene: 8. The CDR3 runs to 13 residues. From germline, CDR1 is KGHDR and CDR2 SFDVKD. CDR3 protein: CATGGGLGNEQFF. The DNA for the CDR3 is TGTGCCACTGGGGGGGGTTTGGGCAATGAGCAGTTCTTC.

This clone has a handful of counts. The rearrangement joins TRBV28 to TRBJ1-1, with D possibly matching TRBD1 (5 bases). Germline-derived CDR1 and CDR2 are MDHEN and SYDVKM. With 4 bases removed from V and 3 bases from J, the gap between germline ends came to 18 bases. The CDR3 has 16 residues. DNA for the CDR3: TGTGCCAGCAGTTCCAGGGTATACGCGGGGGACACTGAAGCTTTCTTT. It yields the protein CASSSRVYAGDTEAFF.

The chain uses TRBV18 and TRBJ1-2, with unresolved D. Germline V gene data show CDR1 as KGHSH and CDR2 as LQKENI. This CDR3 is 14 amino acids long. The V and J ends lost 0 bases and 4 bases respectively, with 9 bases between them. CDR3 DNA sequence: TGTGCCAGCTCACCACCCCCCGCGGGCTATGGCTACACCTTC. Protein sequence: CASSPPPAGYGYTF.

The rearrangement links TRBV5-6 to TRBJ1-1; TRBD1 matches at 7 bases. V was pared by 4 bases and J by 1 base, with 4 bases of the junction left unmatched. Germline CDR1 is SGHDT and CDR2 is YYEEEE. The CDR3 extends over 14 amino acids. The CDR3 spells CASSLRQGNTEAFF. CDR3 DNA sequence: TGTGCCAGCAGCCTCAGACAGGGGAACACTGAAGCTTTCTTT.

The rearrangement uses TRBV7-3 and TRBJ2-3, with a tentative D call TRBD2 (6 bases). In germline, CDR1 is SGHTA, CDR2 FQGTGA. The CDR3 has 15 amino acids. Trimming left V 2 bases short and J 5 bases short, with 14 bases between. The CDR3 bases are TGTGCCAGCAGCTTAGCCCCCGGAGCGGGAGATACGCAGTATTTT. As protein: CASSLAPGAGDTQYF.

The rearrangement joins TRBV4-2 to TRBJ2-7; 14 bases fit TRBD2. J gave up 5 bases and V 0 bases, and 6 bases lay outside the gene matches. The CDR3 has 17 amino acids. Germline CDR1 LGHNA, CDR2 YNFKEQ. In DNA, the CDR3 is TGTGCCAGCAGCCAAGATTCAGGACTAGCGGGAGGACACGAGCAGTACTTC. As protein: CASSQDSGLAGGHEQYF.

V gene TRBV7-9 combines with J gene TRBJ2-1; 11 bases are shared with TRBD2. CDR1 is SEHNR, CDR2 FQNEAQ, per germline (reference sequence). The CDR3 loop spans 18 amino acids. J gave up 3 bases and V 2 bases, and 9 bases lay outside the gene matches. The CDR3 here is CASSLPPRLAGIYNEQFF. The DNA for the CDR3 is TGTGCCAGCAGCTTACCCCCTCGACTAGCGGGAATCTACAATGAGCAGTTCTTC.